Below, 8 T cell receptor beta chains from the same sample are listed, as sequenced in a study of T cells in Graves' hyperthyroidism and ophthalmopathy. Amplification of TCR beta CDR3 regions used RNA as the template. The TCR CDR3 was amplified in a first-round RT-PCR using the HTBI primer set. TCRdb independently ran MiXCR on the multiplex PCR reads; one entry per CDR3 protein. The table records some 560,000 distinct CDR3 sequences, less than 15% of them present only once. Sequencing used blood. These TCRs come from a woman aged 35 to 49 with Graves' hyperthyroidism.

The table lists this clonotype with many counts. The chain links TRBV5-1 to TRBJ2-1, with 7 bases fitting TRBD1. This CDR3 spans 17 amino acids. J gave up 6 bases and V 0 bases, and 12 bases lay outside the gene matches. In germline, CDR1 is SGHRS, CDR2 YFSETQ. CDR3 protein: CASSLDHRGHNFNEQFF. DNA for the CDR3: TGCGCCAGCAGCTTGGATCACAGGGGTCACAATTTCAATGAGCAGTTCTTC.

This clonotype has ten or more counts. The V gene is TRBV6-1, the J gene TRBJ2-7; D is ambiguous. There are 12 residues in the CDR3. Trimming pared 6 bases from V and 2 bases from J, leaving 8 bases between. The germline CDR1 and CDR2 sequences are MNHNS and SASEGT. The CDR3 spells CASSLDAYEQYF. The CDR3 DNA sequence: TGTGCCAGCAGCCTTGACGCCTACGAGCAGTACTTC.

This clonotype showed up many times. The chain couples TRBV27 to TRBJ2-3; 11 positions agree with TRBD1. The CDR3 loop spans 18 amino acids. The trim removed 5 bases at V and 0 bases at J, leaving 10 bases unmatched. Germline-derived CDR1 and CDR2 are MNHEY and SMNVEV (reference sequence). CDR3 nucleotides: TGTGCCAGCAGTGTAGGGACAGGGGGACCTTCTAGCACAGATACGCAGTATTTT. Amino acids: CASSVGTGGPSSTDTQYF.

Ten or more counts support this clonotype. The V and J genes are TRBV12-3 or TRBV12-4 and TRBJ2-1; 10 nucleotides line up with TRBD1. This CDR3 is built from 15 residues. Trimming cost V 3 bases and J 6 bases; bases outside gene matches: 5. CDR3 in amino acids: CASSFDRGPFNEQFF. CDR3 bases: TGTGCCAGCAGTTTTGACAGGGGGCCCTTCAATGAGCAGTTCTTC.

This clonotype has a handful of counts. One junction end disagrees with the germline gene, perhaps due to a read error. The chain employs TRBV20-1 and TRBJ2-3; a weak D match, TRBD1 (6 bases). CDR3 length: 12 amino acids. Germline-derived CDR1 and CDR2 are DFQATT and SNEGSKA (reference sequence). The CDR3 nucleotides read TGCAGTGCTAGCGTCCGGACAGATACGCTGTATTTT. The encoded protein is CSASVRTDTLYF.

The sample holds a few counts of this clonotype. The chain is built from TRBV3-1 and TRBJ1-3; 7 bases are a match to TRBD1. In germline, CDR1 is LGHDT, CDR2 YNNKEL (reference sequence). V shed 1 base, J shed 5 bases, and the junction held 11 bases outside the gene matches. This CDR3 has 17 amino acids. For the CDR3, the DNA is TGTGCCAGCAGCCAAGGTTCGTTTGCGGGACAGAGAAACACCATATATTTT. Translation: CASSQGSFAGQRNTIYF. Together with reference TRBV3-1 and TRBJ1-3, the CDR3 gives the full variable domain: DTAVSQTPKYLVTQMGNDKSIKCEQNLGHDTMYWYKQDSKKFLKIMFSYNNKELIINETVPNRFSPKSPDKAHLNLHINSLELGDSAVYFCASSQGSFAGQRNTIYFGEGSWLTVV.

The chain uses TRBV6-5 and TRBJ1-5; maybe TRBD1 (5 bases). CDR1 is MNHEY, CDR2 SVGAGI, per germline. The CDR3 totals 15 residues. Trimming cost V 4 bases and J 2 bases, with 12 bases left between them. Here the CDR3 reads CASSSREIGNQPQHF. The CDR3 DNA reads as TGTGCCAGCAGTTCCAGGGAAATTGGCAATCAGCCCCAGCATTTT.

The table lists this clonotype with a few counts. This chain joins TRBV7-9 and TRBJ1-3; D may be TRBD1 (6 bases). With 1 base removed from V and 0 bases from J, the gap between germline ends came to 7 bases. Germline lookup yields CDR1 SEHNR and CDR2 FQNEAQ (reference sequence). The CDR3 has 15 amino acids. The CDR3 coding sequence is TGTGCCAGCAGCTTAGGACAGGCCTCTGGAAACACCATATATTTT. It encodes CASSLGQASGNTIYF.